This T cell receptor beta chain appears in the sequencing data of a study of blood T cell repertoires in COVID-19. Turning to the study itself: Samples of COVID-19 (acute and convalescent) were obtained from the United States, Italy and Spain. The cDNA or gDNA used as material had been derived from T cells, B-cell-depleted T cells, or PBMCs.

The CDR3 has 15 residues. The V gene end was trimmed by 5 bases and the J gene end by 8 bases; junction bases not matched to a gene: 13. Germline V gene lookup returns CDR1 SGHTA and CDR2 FQGNSA. Those enrolled in Seattle joined during active infection and were followed longitudinally afterward. Authors' processing steps: The assay estimated nucleated cells by amplifying reference gene primers. Generated by immunoSEQ multiplex PCR, the TCRdb table keeps only in-frame clones and is missing some. The V and J calls and clone size are taken from that table; D and trimming were inferred from the DNA. Among over 75,000 clones listed, 85% to 90% were seen once.

The chain carries TRBV7-2 and TRBJ1-2, with 8 nucleotides matching TRBD1. The receptor's source is a man aged 45 to 65 with COVID-19, enrolled during active disease. The sequenced material came from peripheral blood. CDR3 coding DNA: TGTGCCAGCAGCCCACCTCAGGGGGCGCTGGGAGGCTACACCTTC. This sequence encodes CASSPPQGALGGYTF.